The sample holds many counts of the clone carrying this T cell receptor beta chain. CD8+CD4-CCR7+CD45RA+ cells were sorted as naive CD8 T cells. This entry belongs to a study of molecular identifiers for immune sequencing clone quantification. Study-wide background: For replicates, RNA isolated from approximately 20,000 or 100,000 naive CD8 cells was divided into five portions, of which four were sequenced.

TCRdb processed the PCR reads anew with MiXCR; each CDR3 protein has one entry. The table lists 350,000 or so distinct CDR3 sequences, over 20% of them singletons. This CDR3 has 16 residues. The sequenced material came from naive CD8+ T cells from blood, with Jurkat cell RNA spiked in. As to subset: FACS-sorted CD8+CD4-CCR7+CD45RA+ naive T cells. The genes are TRBV21-1 and TRBJ2-7; the tabulated D call, TRBD2, remains unverified against the DNA. TRBV21-1 is tagged as a pseudogene. This TCR was sampled from a human donor in good health. Some libraries in this study had Jurkat cell RNA spiked in. The chain's CDR3 is CASSHPRAYSSYEQYF. Written as DNA, the CDR3 is TGTGCCAGCAGCCATCCCCGGGCCTACAGCTCCTACGAGCAGTACTTC.